This entry lists 17 T cell receptor beta chains sequenced from one sample in a study of blood T cell repertoires in COVID-19. The data were produced by immunoSEQ multiplex PCR, yet TCRdb's version contains in-frame clones alone and is incomplete. Among 200,000 to 300,000 clones listed, roughly 76% were seen once. Sequenced sample: peripheral blood. The origin of the receptors is a woman over 75 with COVID-19, enrolled during active disease.

This clone was recorded once. The chain couples TRBV7-2 to TRBJ2-3, with 10 bases lining up with TRBD2. The CDR3 covers 19 residues. In germline, CDR1 is SGHTA, CDR2 FQGNSA. The V gene end was trimmed by 4 bases and the J gene end by 4 bases; junction bases not matched to a gene: 17. CDR3 bases: TGTGCCAGCAGCTCTCTTCCGGGACTAGCGTTTCAAGCCCCAGATACGCAGTATTTT. It yields the protein CASSSLPGLAFQAPDTQYF.

V is TRBV27 and J is TRBJ2-7, with D uncertain. CDR3 length: 16 residues. Trimming removed 3 bases at V and 0 bases at J, with 15 bases between. Per germline, CDR1 MNHEY and CDR2 SMNVEV (reference sequence). CDR3 bases: TGTGCCAGCAGTTTTTCCGCGGAGAGGAGCTCCTACGAGCAGTACTTC. This gives the protein CASSFSAERSSYEQYF.

CDR3 amino acids: CASSVIGLAETETQYF. In DNA form, the CDR3 reads TGTGCCAGCAGCGTAATTGGGTTAGCGGAAACAGAGACCCAGTACTTC. V usage is TRBV9 and J usage is TRBJ2-5, with a possible D match to TRBD2 (6 bases). This CDR3 is 16 amino acids long. Germline-derived CDR1 and CDR2 are SGDLS and YYNGEE. V lost 1 base, J lost 4 bases, and 17 bases lay in between. The variable domain in full, completed from reference TRBV9 and TRBJ2-5, reads DSGVTQTPKHLITATGQRVTLRCSPRSGDLSVYWYQQSLDQGLQFLIQYYNGEERAKGNILERFSAQQFPDLHSELNLSSLELGDSALYFCASSVIGLAETETQYFGPGTRLLVL.

This clone was detected only once. V gene TRBV10-3 combines with J gene TRBJ1-1; TRBD1 agrees at 12 bases. Germline CDR1 is ENHRY and CDR2 is SYGVKD. Trimming removed 6 bases from V and 5 bases from J; junction bases left unmatched: 7. The length of the CDR3 is 15 residues. The CDR3 DNA is TGTGCCATCAGACCGGGACAGGGGGCTGGAACTGAAGCTTTCTTT. Its protein product is CAIRPGQGAGTEAFF.

The chain carries TRBV28 and TRBJ2-7, with a possible D match to TRBD1 (5 bases). V was pared by 2 bases and J by 2 bases, with 7 bases between. The germline V gene encodes CDR1 MDHEN and CDR2 SYDVKM. CDR3 length: 13 residues. The CDR3 coding sequence is TGTGCCAGCAGTTTACTGGGGCCCTACGAGCAGTACTTC. It specifies CASSLLGPYEQYF.

The rearrangement links TRBV18 to TRBJ1-1, with TRBD1 matching over 7 bases. The germline V gene has CDR1 KGHSH and CDR2 LQKENI. This CDR3 is 12 amino acids long. V trimming: 1 base; J trimming: 8 bases; junction bases outside the gene matches: 1. CDR3 sequence (DNA): TGTGCCAGCTCACCACGACAGGGCGAAGCTTTCTTT. Translating gives CASSPRQGEAFF.

The genes are TRBV5-1 and TRBJ2-7; 8 bases are shared with TRBD1. The CDR3 length is 14 residues. The ends lost 5 bases at V and 5 bases at J; junction bases unmatched: 9. The germline gives CDR1 SGHRS, CDR2 YFSETQ. CDR3 nucleotide sequence: TGCGCCAGCAGTTTATGGACAGGGTCCAACGAGCAGTACTTC. It translates to CASSLWTGSNEQYF.

The CDR3 bases are TGTGCCAGCAGCTTAACGGCGGGGGTGAGAACTGAAGCTTTCTTT. Amino acid sequence: CASSLTAGVRTEAFF. V usage is TRBV7-3 and J usage is TRBJ1-1; a possible D gene is TRBD1 (5 bases). Germline lookup yields CDR1 SGHTA and CDR2 FQGTGA. The CDR3 sequence is 15 residues long. With 0 bases removed from V and 5 bases from J, the gap between germline ends came to 13 bases.

V and J are TRBV11-2 and TRBJ1-1, with no clear D. Germline V gene lookup returns CDR1 SGHAT and CDR2 FQNNGV. This CDR3 is built from 14 residues. Trimming removed 1 base from V and 4 bases from J, with 10 bases in between. The CDR3 loop reads CASSLGSGPTEAFF. The DNA of the CDR3 is TGTGCCAGCAGCTTAGGCTCCGGTCCCACTGAAGCTTTCTTT. The whole variable domain, remainder taken from reference TRBV11-2 and TRBJ1-1, is EAGVAQSPRYKIIEKRQSVAFWCNPISGHATLYWYQQILGQGPKLLIQFQNNGVVDDSQLPKDRFSAERLKGVDSTLKIQPAKLEDSAVYLCASSLGSGPTEAFFGQGTRLTVV.

This clone was seen a few times. This same CDR3 is encoded by further DNA sequences in the sample. The CDR3 sequence is CASSPDSAYEQYF. CDR3 sequence (DNA): TGTGCCAGCTCTCCCGACAGCGCCTACGAGCAGTACTTC. This chain connects TRBV18 to TRBJ2-7; a weak D match, TRBD1 (5 bases). There are 13 residues in the CDR3. CDR1 KGHSH and CDR2 LQKENI come from the germline V gene. The V and J ends lost 6 bases and 2 bases respectively, with 11 bases between them.

This clone was detected only once. As DNA, the CDR3 is TGTGCCATCAGTGTGAGGGGGTCGGAGACCCAGTACTTC. It yields the protein CAISVRGSETQYF. The V gene is TRBV10-3, the J gene TRBJ2-5, with D possibly TRBD1 on 6 matching bases. The CDR3 contains 13 residues. Trimming removed 4 bases at V and 5 bases at J, with 11 bases between. Germline CDR1 reads ENHRY; CDR2 reads SYGVKD.

J is TRBJ2-1 and V is TRBV29-1, with D tentatively TRBD1 (5 bases). CDR3 length: 15 amino acids. CDR1 SQVTM and CDR2 ANQGSEA come from the germline V gene. Trimming pared 7 bases from V and 4 bases from J, leaving 20 bases between. CDR3 DNA sequence: TGCAGCGCCCCTACAGGAAGGGCCGGGTACAATGAGCAGTTCTTC. Translating it yields CSAPTGRAGYNEQFF.

The genes are TRBV7-2 and TRBJ2-6; TRBD1 matches 9 bases. Trimming took 3 bases from V and 4 from J; bases not matched to a gene: 13. Per germline, CDR1 SGHTA and CDR2 FQGNSA. CDR3 length: 19 amino acids. This CDR3 is CASSFRATGQGGGANVLTF. In DNA form, the CDR3 reads TGTGCCAGCAGCTTCCGGGCTACGGGACAGGGTGGAGGGGCCAACGTCCTGACTTTC.

This rearrangement joins TRBV3-1 (or the pseudogene TRBV3-2) to TRBJ2-3, with a possible D match to TRBD1 (5 bases). The CDR3 covers 16 residues. CDR1 and CDR2 from the germline V gene are LGHDT and YNNKEL (reference sequence). Deletions cut 2 bases from V and 4 bases from J, with 16 bases between. The DNA of the CDR3 is TGTGCCAGCAGCCAAAGAGGTTCCAGGGTAGCAGATACGCAGTATTTT. Amino acids: CASSQRGSRVADTQYF.

V is TRBV5-4 and J is TRBJ2-5; D gene uncertain. Looked up from germline, CDR1 is SGHNT and CDR2 is YYREEE (reference sequence). This CDR3 contains 13 residues. The V end was cut by 0 bases, the J end by 1 base, with 4 bases between. CDR3 nucleotides: TGTGCCAGCAGCTTGGACAGCCAAGAGACCCAGTACTTC. It specifies CASSLDSQETQYF.

The chain recombines TRBV5-5 with TRBJ1-1, with TRBD1 identical over 8 bases. The CDR3 is made up of 16 amino acids. V gave up 6 bases and J gave up 5 bases; unmatched junction bases: 15. In germline, CDR1 is SGHKS, CDR2 YYEKEE (reference sequence). The CDR3 region is CASIPVRGQVRTEAFF. The CDR3 DNA is TGTGCCAGCATCCCAGTGCGGGGACAGGTGAGAACTGAAGCTTTCTTT.

The chain links TRBV5-4 to TRBJ1-4, with 8 bases identical to TRBD1. After removal of 5 bases from V and 7 bases from J, the junction contained 13 bases not matched to a gene. Germline CDR1 SGHNT, CDR2 YYREEE (reference sequence). CDR3 length: 16 residues. In DNA form, the CDR3 reads TGTGCCAGCAGTCGGGCGCACGACAGGGGAAGTGAAAAACTGTTTTTT. This gives the protein CASSRAHDRGSEKLFF.